The sequence of this T cell receptor beta chain was determined in a study of cytomegalovirus exposure and HLA in healthy donors. The CDR3 has 11 residues. V was cut by 3 bases and J by 4 bases, with 3 bases left in between. Germline CDR1 and CDR2: SGHAT and FQNNGV. With 60 Vbeta and 13 Jbeta primers, the PCR was carried out. TCRdb's copy holds only in-frame clones and misses some; the assay was immunoSEQ multiplex PCR. The data show more than 140,000 clones, approximately 84% seen once. Sequenced: PBMCs. The TCR sequence derives from a middle-aged woman in good health and CMV-seronegative. J is TRBJ2-5 and V is TRBV11-2; D is undetermined. The CDR3 is CASSFGETQYF. The CDR3 bases are TGTGCCAGCAGCTTCGGAGAGACCCAGTACTTC. Complete variable domain (other parts from reference TRBV11-2 and TRBJ2-5): EAGVAQSPRYKIIEKRQSVAFWCNPISGHATLYWYQQILGQGPKLLIQFQNNGVVDDSQLPKDRFSAERLKGVDSTLKIQPAKLEDSAVYLCASSFGETQYFGPGTRLLVL.